The T cell receptor beta chain described here comes from a study of spatial heterogeneity in lung cancer. In TCRdb, the 5' RACE reads were re-called with MiXCR into one record per CDR3 protein. The repertoire has tens of thousands of distinct CDR3 sequences, 9.5% to 15% of them found once; the top ten carry about 38%. Time point defined: sample taken at primary tumor resection. Material for sequencing was whole RNA from tumor, nontumor lung or frozen PBMC, left unsorted. Losses at the gene ends were 3 bases for V and 10 bases for J; bases not matched to a gene: 5. The CDR3 loop spans 14 amino acids. Per the germline V gene, CDR1 is SGDLS and CDR2 is YYNGEE.

The specimen was PBMCs, collected at surgery. The sequence came from a male donor with early-stage non-small cell lung cancer. V gene TRBV9 combines with J gene TRBJ1-6, with 9 bases lining up with TRBD1. The CDR3 loop reads CASSGPGQGSPLHF. The CDR3 nucleotides are TGTGCCAGCAGCGGTCCGGGACAGGGCTCACCCCTCCACTTT.